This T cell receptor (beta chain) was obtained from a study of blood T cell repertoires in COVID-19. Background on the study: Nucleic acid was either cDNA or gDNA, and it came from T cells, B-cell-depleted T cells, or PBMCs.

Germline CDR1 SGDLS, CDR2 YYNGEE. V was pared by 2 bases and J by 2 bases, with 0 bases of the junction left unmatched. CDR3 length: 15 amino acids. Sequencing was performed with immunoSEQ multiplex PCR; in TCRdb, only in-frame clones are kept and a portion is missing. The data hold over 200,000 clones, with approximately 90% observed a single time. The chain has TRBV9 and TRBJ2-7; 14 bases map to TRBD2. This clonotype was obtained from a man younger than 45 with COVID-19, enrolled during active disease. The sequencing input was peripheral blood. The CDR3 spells CASSVTSGGAYEQYF. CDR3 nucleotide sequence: TGTGCCAGCAGCGTGACTAGCGGGGGGGCCTACGAGCAGTACTTC.